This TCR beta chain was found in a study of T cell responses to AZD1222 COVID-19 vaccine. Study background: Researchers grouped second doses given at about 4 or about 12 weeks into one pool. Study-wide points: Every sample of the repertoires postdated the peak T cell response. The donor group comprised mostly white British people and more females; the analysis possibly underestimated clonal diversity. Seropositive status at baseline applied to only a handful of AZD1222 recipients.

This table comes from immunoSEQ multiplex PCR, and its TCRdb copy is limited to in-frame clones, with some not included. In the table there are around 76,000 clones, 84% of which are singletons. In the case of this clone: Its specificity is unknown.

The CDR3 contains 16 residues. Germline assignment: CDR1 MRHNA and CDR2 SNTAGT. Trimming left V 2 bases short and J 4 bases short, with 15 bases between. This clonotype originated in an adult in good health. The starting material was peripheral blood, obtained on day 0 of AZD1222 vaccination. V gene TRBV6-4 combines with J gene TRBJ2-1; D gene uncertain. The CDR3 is CASSDTYSNRYNEQFF. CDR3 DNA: TGTGCCAGCAGTGACACCTACAGTAATCGGTACAATGAGCAGTTCTTC.